The 19 T cell receptor beta chains listed next were all sequenced from one sample in a study of OX40 agonist ivuxolimab in advanced cancers. The table came from immunoSEQ multiplex PCR; TCRdb's copy has only in-frame clones and leaves some out. The sample holds about 150,000 clones, approximately 94% seen once. This material consisted of CD4+ or CD8+ T cells sorted from blood, taken in a trial of the OX40 agonist ivuxolimab. These receptor sequences come from an adult with an advanced solid tumor such as melanoma, head and neck, liver or kidney cancer.

The rearrangement uses TRBV4-1 and TRBJ2-1; D call uncertain. V gave up 6 bases and J gave up 7 bases, with 16 bases separating them. This CDR3 is built from 14 residues. CDR1 and CDR2 from the germline V gene are MGHRA and YSYEKL. The CDR3 spells CASRHALVENEQFF. The CDR3 DNA reads TGCGCCAGCAGACACGCCTTGGTTGAGAATGAGCAGTTCTTC.

The chain employs TRBV5-1 and TRBJ2-2; a weak D match, TRBD2 (5 bases). The CDR3 covers 13 residues. CDR1 and CDR2 (germline): SGHRS, YFSETQ. The V end lost 3 bases, the J end lost 5 bases, and 8 bases lay between the germline ends. The CDR3 DNA sequence: TGCGCCAGCAGCTCGCCGGGGACCGGGGAGCTGTTTTTT. Its translation is CASSSPGTGELFF.

The rearrangement uses TRBV18 and TRBJ1-1; D remains ambiguous. The CDR3 runs 15 residues. Trimming cost V 1 base and J 6 bases, with 15 bases left between them. Germline CDR1 KGHSH, CDR2 LQKENI. CDR3 bases: TGTGCCAGCTCACCACGCGAGTTCCTGTCACCTGAAGCTTTCTTT. Its translation: CASSPREFLSPEAFF.

The rearrangement joins TRBV28 to TRBJ2-7, with D possibly TRBD2 on 5 matching bases. The V gene's germline CDR1 is MDHEN and CDR2 SYDVKM. The CDR3 is made up of 12 amino acids. The V end lost 3 bases, the J end lost 7 bases, and 10 bases lay between the germline ends. The DNA of the CDR3 is TGTGCCAGCAGTTTTTGGTCGGGAGAGCAGTACTTC. Protein product: CASSFWSGEQYF.

The rearrangement uses TRBV19 and TRBJ1-5, with 8 bases matching TRBD1. Germline V gene data show CDR1 as LNHDA and CDR2 as SQIVND (reference sequence). The CDR3 has 16 amino acids. V trimming: 5 bases; J trimming: 7 bases; junction bases outside the gene matches: 13. CDR3 sequence reads: CASSFGQGLGRQPQHF. The CDR3 DNA sequence: TGTGCCAGTAGTTTTGGACAGGGCCTGGGTAGGCAGCCCCAGCATTTT. The full variable domain, its missing parts supplied by reference TRBV19 and TRBJ1-5, is DGGITQSPKYLFRKEGQNVTLSCEQNLNHDAMYWYRQDPGQGLRLIYYSQIVNDFQKGDIAEGYSVSREKKESFPLTVTSAQKNPTAFYLCASSFGQGLGRQPQHFGDGTRLSIL.

The genes are TRBV2 and TRBJ2-3; weak D call: TRBD1 (5 bases). There are 14 residues in the CDR3. Germline V gene data show CDR1 as SNHLY and CDR2 as FYNNEI. With 5 bases removed from V and 6 bases from J, the gap between germline ends came to 15 bases. The CDR3 reads CASSLQALGDTQYF. CDR3 bases: TGTGCCAGCAGTCTACAGGCACTTGGGGATACGCAGTATTTT.

This chain links TRBV30 with TRBJ2-3; D ambiguous. Deletions cut 3 bases from V and 0 bases from J, with 4 bases between. This CDR3 region has 12 residues. The germline V gene has CDR1 GTSNPN and CDR2 SVGIG (reference sequence). The CDR3 loop reads CAWSASTDTQYF. The DNA of the CDR3 is TGTGCCTGGAGCGCTAGCACAGATACGCAGTATTTT.

The sample holds a few counts of this clone. The chain combines TRBV2 with TRBJ1-2; unclear D gene. Germline CDR1 is SNHLY and CDR2 is FYNNEI. The CDR3 loop spans 11 amino acids. The CDR3 nucleotides read TGTGCTTGGTGGACTTCGTGGGGCTACACCTTC. Its protein is CAWWTSWGYTF.

The chain links TRBV5-1 to TRBJ2-7; TRBD1 matches at 7 bases. Looked up from germline, CDR1 is SGHRS and CDR2 is YFSETQ. After removal of 4 bases from V and 9 bases from J, the junction contained 13 bases not matched to a gene. The length of the CDR3 is 14 residues. DNA for the CDR3: TGCGCCAGCAGCCCATCGACAGGGCCCGCGGGGCAGTACTTC. This gives the protein CASSPSTGPAGQYF.

The CDR3 loop reads CASSSPWRRGTEAFF. CDR3 in DNA: TGTGCCAGCAGTTCCCCGTGGCGGAGGGGCACTGAAGCTTTCTTT. The chain recombines TRBV6-1 with TRBJ1-1; maybe TRBD1 (5 bases). The V gene lost 5 bases and the J gene lost 4 bases, with 17 bases spanning the gap. Germline V CDR1 and CDR2: MNHNS, SASEGT. The length of the CDR3 is 15 residues.

The rearrangement links TRBV2 to TRBJ1-6; D is perhaps TRBD1 (5 bases). Trimming stripped 9 bases from V and 4 bases from J, with 7 bases between. The CDR3 extends over 12 amino acids. Germline V gene data show CDR1 as SNHLY and CDR2 as FYNNEI. The CDR3 sequence is CASQGYNSPLHF. The CDR3 bases are TGTGCCAGTCAGGGATATAATTCACCCCTCCACTTT.

This clone was detected only once. The V gene is TRBV4-2, the J gene TRBJ2-5; D gene ambiguous. V lost 1 base to trimming and J lost 3 bases, with 9 bases between them. This CDR3 is 14 amino acids long. Germline CDR1 is LGHNA and CDR2 is YNFKEQ. CDR3 protein: CASSQGQLKETQYF. The CDR3 region has the DNA TGTGCCAGCAGCCAAGGGCAGCTAAAAGAGACCCAGTACTTC.

The chain couples TRBV30 to TRBJ1-4; 7 bases map to TRBD1. The V segment lost 3 bases and the J segment 4 bases; nucleotides outside the gene matches: 5. The germline gives CDR1 GTSNPN, CDR2 SVGIG (reference sequence). The CDR3 runs to 14 residues. The CDR3 coding sequence is TGTGCCTGGAGCCGGACAGGAGTTAATGAAAAACTGTTTTTT. Amino acid sequence: CAWSRTGVNEKLFF. Together with reference TRBV30 and TRBJ1-4, the CDR3 gives the full variable domain: SQTIHQWPATLVQPVGSPLSLECTVEGTSNPNLYWYRQAAGRGLQLLFYSVGIGQISSEVPQNLSASRPQDRQFILSSKKLLLSDSGFYLCAWSRTGVNEKLFFGSGTQLSVL.

The chain carries TRBV2 and TRBJ1-2; D might be TRBD1 (6 bases). Looked up from germline, CDR1 is SNHLY and CDR2 is FYNNEI. The V end lost 6 bases, the J end lost 8 bases, and 16 bases lay between the germline ends. The CDR3 is made up of 13 amino acids. The CDR3, as DNA: TGTGCCAGCAGGGACAGTGCAAGTGGGGGCTACACCTTC. As protein: CASRDSASGGYTF.

The CDR3 is CASSGGPRTYEQYF. As DNA, the CDR3 is TGTGCCAGCAGCGGAGGGCCCCGGACCTACGAGCAGTACTTC. V is TRBV9 and J is TRBJ2-7; tentative D call: TRBD2 (5 bases). V shed 3 bases and J shed 2 bases, with 12 bases lying between them. CDR1 SGDLS and CDR2 YYNGEE come from the germline V gene. The CDR3 consists of 14 residues.

The sample holds a few counts of this clone. For the CDR3, the DNA is TGTGCCAGCTCACCACTCAGGGCTAGCGGTAGCACAGATACGCAGTATTTT. It codes for CASSPLRASGSTDTQYF. The J gene is TRBJ2-3, the V gene TRBV18; 7 positions agree with TRBD2. The CDR3 contains 17 residues. Germline trimming cut 1 base from V and 0 bases from J; bases unmatched to any gene: 7. Germline V lookup: CDR1 KGHSH, CDR2 LQKENI. Full variable domain (missing parts from reference TRBV18 and TRBJ2-3): NAGVMQNPRHLVRRRGQEARLRCSPMKGHSHVYWYRQLPEEGLKFMVYLQKENIIDESGMPKERFSAEFPKEGPSILRIQQVVRGDSAAYFCASSPLRASGSTDTQYFGPGTRLTVL.

This sequence joins TRBV7-2 and TRBJ1-5; 7 positions agree with TRBD1. The ends lost 5 bases at V and 3 bases at J; junction bases unmatched: 10. The CDR3 contains 16 residues. Germline loops: CDR1 SGHTA, CDR2 FQGNSA. CDR3: CASSPGGTAINQPQHF. As DNA, the CDR3 is TGTGCCAGCAGCCCAGGCGGGACAGCTATCAATCAGCCCCAGCATTTT. The full variable domain, rest sourced from reference TRBV7-2 and TRBJ1-5, is GAGVSQSPSNKVTEKGKDVELRCDPISGHTALYWYRQSLGQGLEFLIYFQGNSAPDKSGLPSDRFSAERTGGSVSTLTIQRTQQEDSAVYLCASSPGGTAINQPQHFGDGTRLSIL.

The rearrangement uses TRBV5-1 and TRBJ2-7; 7 bases match TRBD1. CDR1 is SGHRS and CDR2 is YFSETQ in the germline V gene. The CDR3 has 15 residues. V shed 3 bases, J shed 2 bases, and the junction held 8 bases outside the gene matches. The CDR3 loop reads CASSSRQGSAYEQYF. The CDR3, as DNA: TGCGCCAGCAGCTCTCGACAGGGATCGGCCTACGAGCAGTACTTC.

This chain connects TRBV15 to TRBJ2-5, with a weak D call TRBD1 (6 bases). CDR1 is LNHNV and CDR2 is YYDKDF in the germline V gene (reference sequence). This CDR3 is 15 amino acids long. With 0 bases removed from V and 4 bases from J, the gap between germline ends came to 12 bases. The CDR3 loop reads CATSREEARGETQYF. The CDR3 region has the DNA TGTGCCACCAGCAGAGAAGAGGCCAGGGGAGAGACCCAGTACTTC.